A selection of T cell receptor beta chains follows, all from one sample in a study of blood T cells in healthy people across ages. TCRdb processed the 5' RACE reads anew with MiXCR; each CDR3 protein has one entry. In the table there are roughly 570,000 distinct CDR3 sequences, 27% of which are singletons. The sequenced sample was blood. These receptors all stem from a woman aged 70-85 years in good health. Each CDR3 is given with its conserved first and last residue.

J gene | V gene | CDR3 protein
TRBJ2-5 | TRBV12-3/TRBV12-4 | CASSFDPAQETQYF
TRBJ2-1 | TRBV7-2 | CASSEGLAGGSGEQFF
TRBJ2-2 | TRBV6-5 | CASSYQGPNTGELFF
TRBJ2-5 | TRBV29-1 | CSAGTGRGQETQYF
TRBJ1-2 | TRBV27 | CASSPWDRSYGYTF
TRBJ1-2 | TRBV7-2 | CVSSPGREDGYTF
TRBJ2-1 | TRBV20-1 | CSARERDRGYNEQFF
TRBJ2-1 | TRBV27 | CASSLHPTGDLYNEQFF
TRBJ2-7 | TRBV6-2/TRBV6-3 | CASQAGHYEQYF
TRBJ2-1 | TRBV7-2 | CASRREGNEQFF
TRBJ2-6 | TRBV15 | CATSRLQAARGAPGANVLTF
TRBJ2-7 | TRBV5-1 | CASSRGTDTYEQYF
. | TRBV11-2 | CASSLASGLEEETQYF
TRBJ1-1 | TRBV7-6 | CASSLGYDTEAFF
TRBJ1-2 | TRBV5-1 | CASSFTGGRAYGYTF
TRBJ1-4 | TRBV5-4 | CASSPGGSGEKLFF
TRBJ2-5 | TRBV11-2 | CASSNAAKGETQYF
. | TRBV24-1 | CATSETTGGGRETQYF
TRBJ2-7 | TRBV20-1 | CSAWGSPYEQYF
TRBJ1-5 | TRBV6-2/TRBV6-3 | CASSRQGRNQPQHF
TRBJ2-6 | TRBV5-1 | CASSFDSTGANVLTF
TRBJ2-5 | TRBV7-9 | CASSLAAIRQETQYF
TRBJ2-1 | TRBV11-2 | CASSPGTSGLNEQFF
TRBJ2-7 | TRBV6-2/TRBV6-3 | CASSYQPQRGRLEQYF
TRBJ2-6 | TRBV4-1 | CASRTTSGPQSGANVLTF
TRBJ1-4 | TRBV25-1 | CASSENPGTNEKLFF
TRBJ1-1 | TRBV20-1 | CSAKGLQMNTEAFF
TRBJ1-6 | TRBV2 | CASSVRQGLYNSPLHF
TRBJ2-5 | TRBV9 | CASSVGHQETQYF
TRBJ1-4 | TRBV10-3 | CAISGAPGTENEKLFF
TRBJ2-5 | TRBV7-2 | CASSLLAGGPETQYF
TRBJ1-5 | TRBV12-3/TRBV12-4 | CASSLGGNSQPQHF
TRBJ2-4 | TRBV7-2 | CASSSTGGKNIQYF
TRBJ2-7 | TRBV6-5 | CASSYSAVHEQYF
TRBJ2-5 | TRBV15 | CATTRGSEETQYF
TRBJ2-1 | TRBV4-3 | CASSQGIANYNEQFF
TRBJ1-2 | TRBV19 | CASSFGGGSYGYTF
TRBJ2-7 | TRBV5-1 | CASSLSPPGLSSYEQYF
TRBJ2-1 | TRBV7-2 | CASSPTSGESYNEQFF
. | TRBV7-9 | CASSLEAGANYNEQFF
TRBJ1-2 | TRBV6-2/TRBV6-3 | CASSYGAGGRSMGYTF
TRBJ2-3 | TRBV5-5 | CASSLGQPDTQYF
TRBJ2-1 | TRBV10-3 | CATTYSDIYNEQFF